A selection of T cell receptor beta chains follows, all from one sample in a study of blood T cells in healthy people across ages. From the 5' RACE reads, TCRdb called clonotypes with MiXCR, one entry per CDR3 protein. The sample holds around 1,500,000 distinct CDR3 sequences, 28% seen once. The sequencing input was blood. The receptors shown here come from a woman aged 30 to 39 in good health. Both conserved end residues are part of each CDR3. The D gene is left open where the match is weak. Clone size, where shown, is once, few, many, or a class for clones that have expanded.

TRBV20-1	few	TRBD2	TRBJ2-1	CSASGTSGGYNEQFF	TGCAGTGCCTCCGGGACTAGCGGGGGTTACAATGAGCAGTTCTTC
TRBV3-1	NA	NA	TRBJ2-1	CASSQRGAAYNEQFF	TGTGCCAGCAGCCAGAGAGGGGCCGCCTACAATGAGCAGTTCTTC
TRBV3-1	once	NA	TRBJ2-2	CASSPQVTGELFF	TGTGCCAGCAGCCCACAAGTCACCGGGGAGCTGTTTTTT
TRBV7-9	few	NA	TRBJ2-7	CASSLGKGPYEQYF	TGTGCCAGCAGCTTGGGAAAGGGGCCCTACGAGCAGTACTTC
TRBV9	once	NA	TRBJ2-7	CASSVDGAGLPSYEQYF	TGTGCCAGCAGCGTAGACGGAGCAGGGTTGCCCTCCTACGAGCAGTACTTC
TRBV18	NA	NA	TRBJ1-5	CASSPPEGNQPQHF	TGTGCCAGCTCACCACCGGAGGGCAATCAGCCCCAGCATTTT
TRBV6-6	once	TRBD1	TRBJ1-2	CASSYTIDRVGGYTF	TGTGCCAGCAGTTACACCATCGACAGGGTCGGAGGCTACACCTTC
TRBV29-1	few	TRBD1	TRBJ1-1	CSVAGTGMNTEAFF	TGCAGCGTTGCAGGGACAGGGATGAACACTGAAGCTTTCTTT
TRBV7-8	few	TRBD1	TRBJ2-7	CASSKTGGPNEQYF	TGTGCCAGCAGCAAAACAGGGGGCCCTAATGAGCAGTACTTC
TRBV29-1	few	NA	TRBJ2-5	CSVDEGQETQYF	TGCAGCGTTGACGAGGGGCAAGAGACCCAGTACTTC
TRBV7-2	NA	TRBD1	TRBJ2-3	CASSLAPPDRADTQYF	TGTGCCAGCAGCTTAGCGCCACCGGACAGGGCAGATACGCAGTATTTT
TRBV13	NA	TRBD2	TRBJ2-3	CASSLGGSGGDTQYF	TGTGCCAGCAGCTTAGGCGGGAGCGGGGGAGATACGCAGTATTTT
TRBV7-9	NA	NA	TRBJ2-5	CASSLGDGQETQYF	TGTGCCAGCAGCTTAGGGGACGGTCAAGAGACCCAGTACTTC
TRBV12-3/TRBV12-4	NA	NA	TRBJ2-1	CASSAASGTYNEQFF	TGTGCCAGCAGTGCGGCGTCGGGGACCTACAATGAGCAGTTCTTC
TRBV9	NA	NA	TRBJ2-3	CASSVGPSSGTDTQYF	TGTGCCAGCAGCGTAGGGCCCTCCTCGGGCACAGATACGCAGTATTTT
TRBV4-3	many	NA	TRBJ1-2	CASSQFTGPYGYTF	TGCGCCAGCAGCCAGTTCACAGGGCCCTATGGCTACACCTTC
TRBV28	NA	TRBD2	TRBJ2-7	CASSRRGGAYEQYF	TGTGCCAGCAGTCGGCGGGGGGGCGCGTACGAGCAGTACTTC
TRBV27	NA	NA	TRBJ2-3	CASSFSGAPQTDTQYF	TGTGCCAGCAGTTTCTCGGGAGCGCCGCAAACAGATACGCAGTATTTT
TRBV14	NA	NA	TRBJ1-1	CAGSQEYRTEAFF	TGTGCCGGCAGCCAAGAGTACAGGACTGAAGCTTTCTTT
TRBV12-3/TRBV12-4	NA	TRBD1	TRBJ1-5	CASSSRTGVPNQPQHF	TGTGCCAGCAGTTCCCGGACAGGGGTCCCAAATCAGCCCCAGCATTTT
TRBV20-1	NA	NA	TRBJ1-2	CSAQKGQTFYGYTF	TGCAGTGCGCAGAAAGGACAGACTTTCTATGGCTACACCTTC
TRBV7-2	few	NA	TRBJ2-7	CASRDWSSYEQYF	TGTGCCAGCAGGGACTGGAGCTCCTACGAGCAGTACTTC
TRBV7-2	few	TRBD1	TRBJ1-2	CASSLRARGTYGYTF	TGTGCCAGCAGCTTAAGGGCCAGGGGGACCTATGGCTACACCTTC
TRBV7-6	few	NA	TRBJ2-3	CASSLGTTVSSTDTQYF	TGTGCCAGCAGCTTAGGGACTACCGTATCTAGCACAGATACGCAGTATTTT